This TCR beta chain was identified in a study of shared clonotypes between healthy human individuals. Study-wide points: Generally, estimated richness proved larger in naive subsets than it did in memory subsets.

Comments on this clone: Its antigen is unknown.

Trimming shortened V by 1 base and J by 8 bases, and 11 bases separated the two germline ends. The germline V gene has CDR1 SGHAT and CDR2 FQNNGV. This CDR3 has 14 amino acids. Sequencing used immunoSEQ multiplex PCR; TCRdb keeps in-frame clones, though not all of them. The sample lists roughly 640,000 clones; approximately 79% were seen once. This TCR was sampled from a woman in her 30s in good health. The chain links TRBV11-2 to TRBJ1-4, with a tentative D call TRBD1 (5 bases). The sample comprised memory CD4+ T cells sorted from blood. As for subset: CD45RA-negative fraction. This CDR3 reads CASSLGSGREKLFF. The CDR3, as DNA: TGTGCCAGCAGCTTAGGTTCAGGGCGGGAAAAACTGTTTTTT. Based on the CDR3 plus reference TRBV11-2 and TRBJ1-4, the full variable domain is EAGVAQSPRYKIIEKRQSVAFWCNPISGHATLYWYQQILGQGPKLLIQFQNNGVVDDSQLPKDRFSAERLKGVDSTLKIQPAKLEDSAVYLCASSLGSGREKLFFGSGTQLSVL.